Following are 24 T cell receptor beta chains from one sample sequenced in a study of shared clonotypes between healthy human individuals. The data were produced by immunoSEQ multiplex PCR, yet TCRdb's version contains in-frame clones alone and is incomplete. This table holds about 820,000 clones, 80% to 95% found once. CD45RO-negative, CCR7-selected cells formed the naive CD8 fraction, which excluded terminally differentiated effector memory CD45RA+ cells. The sequenced material came from naive CD8+ T cells sorted from blood. Receptors originate from a man aged 25-40 years in good health.

The chain couples TRBV5-5 to TRBJ2-7; 10 nucleotides line up with TRBD2. The CDR3 length is 16 residues. Germline V gives CDR1 SGHKS, CDR2 YYEKEE (reference sequence). With V trimmed by 0 bases and J by 2 bases, 5 bases remained unmatched. CDR3 residues: CASSLAGSGRTYEQYF. CDR3 nucleotides: TGTGCCAGCAGCTTGGCGGGTAGCGGGAGGACCTACGAGCAGTACTTC.

The chain is built from TRBV5-5 and TRBJ2-7; no clear D gene. Per the germline V gene, CDR1 is SGHKS and CDR2 is YYEKEE (reference sequence). The CDR3 loop spans 15 amino acids. V was cut by 5 bases and J by 0 bases, with 15 bases left in between. Here the CDR3 reads CASSPTAFSSYEQYF. The CDR3 DNA reads TGTGCCAGCAGTCCTACAGCCTTTAGCTCCTACGAGCAGTACTTC.

The chain is built from TRBV2 and TRBJ1-1, with D possibly being TRBD1 (6 bases). The germline V and J ends were trimmed by 7 bases and 0 bases, with 9 bases remaining between them. CDR3 length equals 13 residues. The germline V gene has CDR1 SNHLY and CDR2 FYNNEI. The CDR3 nucleotides read TGTGCCAGCACCCGGGGGCTGAACACTGAAGCTTTCTTT. As protein: CASTRGLNTEAFF. The full variable domain, in which reference TRBV2 and TRBJ1-1 provide the parts outside the CDR3, is EPEVTQTPSHQVTQMGQEVILRCVPISNHLYFYWYRQILGQKVEFLVSFYNNEISEKSEIFDDQFSVERPDGSNFTLKIRSTKLEDSAMYFCASTRGLNTEAFFGQGTRLTVV.

The chain is built from TRBV5-5 and TRBJ1-4; 9 nucleotides match TRBD1. Germline CDR1 is SGHKS and CDR2 is YYEKEE (reference sequence). V was pared by 0 bases and J by 8 bases, with 5 bases of the junction left unmatched. CDR3 length: 15 amino acids. The CDR3 region has the DNA TGTGCCAGCAGCTTGGAGACAGGGGGGAGGGAAAAACTGTTTTTT. This gives the protein CASSLETGGREKLFF.

The V call is TRBV5-1, the J call TRBJ2-7, with D possibly matching TRBD2 (6 bases). Germline V gene lookup returns CDR1 SGHRS and CDR2 YFSETQ. The CDR3 contains 15 residues. Deletions cut 1 base from V and 2 bases from J, with 13 bases between. CDR3 sequence (DNA): TGCGCCAGCAGCTTGTTTGCGGGAAAGACCTACGAGCAGTACTTC. Its protein is CASSLFAGKTYEQYF.

J is TRBJ2-1 and V is TRBV27, with TRBD1 matching over 12 bases. The J segment lost 6 bases and the V segment lost 6 bases, leaving 9 bases of the junction unmatched. Germline V lookup: CDR1 MNHEY, CDR2 SMNVEV (reference sequence). This CDR3 is 16 amino acids long. CDR3 amino acids: CASRTGTGGFSNEQFF. In nucleotides, the CDR3 is TGTGCCAGCAGAACCGGGACAGGGGGCTTCAGCAATGAGCAGTTCTTC.

This chain joins TRBV7-3 and TRBJ2-5; no clear D. Between the trimmed V and J ends, which lost 3 bases and 0 bases, there was a span of 5 bases. The germline V gene encodes CDR1 SGHTA and CDR2 FQGTGA. The CDR3 covers 13 residues. The CDR3 here is CASSFGHQETQYF. In nucleotides, the CDR3 is TGTGCCAGCAGCTTTGGTCACCAAGAGACCCAGTACTTC.

J is TRBJ2-1 and V is TRBV2; 7 bases align to TRBD2. The CDR3 is made up of 15 amino acids. Germline lookup yields CDR1 SNHLY and CDR2 FYNNEI. V lost 0 bases and J lost 5; bases outside the gene matches: 4. CDR3 nucleotides: TGTGCCAGCAGTGAAGCGACTAGCAGAAACAATGAGCAGTTCTTC. Amino acids: CASSEATSRNNEQFF.

V usage is TRBV7-2 and J usage is TRBJ2-7; 9 nucleotides agree with TRBD1. Trimming removed 2 bases from V and 3 bases from J; junction bases left unmatched: 2. The germline CDR1 and CDR2 sequences are SGHTA and FQGNSA. This CDR3 is 14 amino acids long. DNA of the CDR3: TGTGCCAGCAGCTTATGGACAGGGGACTACGAGCAGTACTTC. It encodes CASSLWTGDYEQYF.

The chain combines TRBV4-3 with TRBJ2-5; possibly TRBD2 for D (5 bases). Germline V CDR1 and CDR2: LGHNA, YSLEER. The CDR3 extends over 20 amino acids. The V and J ends lost 0 bases and 3 bases respectively, with 26 bases between them. The CDR3, as DNA: TGCGCCAGCAGCCAAGAATTTATCGGACTGGGTGGGAGTTATGAAGAGACCCAGTACTTC. Translation gives CASSQEFIGLGGSYEETQYF.

The chain joins TRBV4-1 to TRBJ2-7, with 13 bases lining up with TRBD2. V lost 2 bases, J lost 6 bases, and 4 bases stayed unmatched. The length of the CDR3 is 15 residues. Germline assignment: CDR1 MGHRA and CDR2 YSYEKL. The CDR3 here is CASSQPGLAGSEQYF. CDR3 nucleotides: TGCGCCAGCAGCCAACCGGGACTAGCGGGAAGCGAGCAGTACTTC.

The rearrangement joins TRBV7-8 to TRBJ2-7, with D perhaps TRBD2 (6 bases). In germline, CDR1 is SGHVS, CDR2 FQNEAQ. Trimming pared 4 bases from V and 2 bases from J, leaving 15 bases between. CDR3 size: 15 residues. The CDR3 spells CASSSGVGATYEQYF. DNA for the CDR3: TGTGCCAGCAGCTCGGGAGTTGGAGCGACCTACGAGCAGTACTTC.

The chain carries TRBV5-8 and TRBJ2-7, with no clear D. Germline V gives CDR1 SGHTS, CDR2 YDEGEE. Trimming shortened V by 1 base and J by 6 bases, and 11 bases separated the two germline ends. The length of the CDR3 is 13 residues. CDR3 residues: CASSLLGRGEQYF. CDR3 sequence (DNA): TGTGCCAGCAGCTTGTTGGGTCGCGGCGAGCAGTACTTC.

The chain joins TRBV30 to TRBJ1-2, with D unclear. The germline V and J ends were trimmed by 2 bases and 8 bases, with 9 bases remaining between them. This CDR3 has 11 amino acids. Germline V gene sequence: CDR1 GTSNPN, CDR2 SVGIG (reference sequence). CDR3 loop: CAWSFVMGYTF. The CDR3 coding sequence is TGTGCCTGGAGTTTCGTGATGGGCTACACCTTC.

The V gene is TRBV6-6, the J gene TRBJ2-7, with D unresolved. Looked up from germline, CDR1 is MNHNY and CDR2 is SVGAGI (reference sequence). CDR3 size: 15 residues. The V gene lost 0 bases and the J gene lost 5 bases, with 14 bases spanning the gap. The CDR3 nucleotides read TGTGCCAGCAGTTACTCTCCCAGACCAGGCAACGAGCAGTACTTC. It specifies CASSYSPRPGNEQYF.

The rearrangement links TRBV27 to TRBJ2-7; the match to TRBD1 covers 10 bases. V dropped 7 bases and J dropped 1; count of bases not matched to a gene: 4. Germline values: CDR1 MNHEY, CDR2 SMNVEV (reference sequence). The CDR3 is 14 residues long. In nucleotides, the CDR3 is TGTGCCAGCACGGGACAGGGGATGTCCTACGAGCAGTACTTC. It specifies CASTGQGMSYEQYF.

This CDR3 is CASSHAGEQFF. The CDR3 DNA reads as TGTGCCAGCAGCCACGCCGGGGAGCAGTTCTTC. The V gene is TRBV14, the J gene TRBJ2-1; no firm D call. The germline V gene encodes CDR1 SGHDN and CDR2 FVKESK. The CDR3 runs 11 residues. Trimming removed 3 bases from V and 10 bases from J, with 7 bases in between.

The sample holds one count of this clone. J is TRBJ1-5 and V is TRBV27, with no clear D. The ends were cut back, 3 bases at V and 0 bases at J, with 12 bases in the middle. The CDR3 loop spans 16 amino acids. CDR1 is MNHEY and CDR2 is SMNVEV in the germline V gene (reference sequence). CDR3 in DNA: TGTGCCAGCAGTTTTTCGGGTGACGGTAGCAATCAGCCCCAGCATTTT. Translated: CASSFSGDGSNQPQHF.

This clone was found once. Other DNA sequences from this sample encode an identical CDR3 as well. The chain couples TRBV19 to TRBJ1-5; D remains ambiguous. Per germline, CDR1 LNHDA and CDR2 SQIVND (reference sequence). Trimming removed 0 bases from V and 0 bases from J, with 9 bases in between. The CDR3 totals 16 residues. CDR3 DNA: TGTGCCAGTAGTATAGATAGGGCAGATAGCAATCAGCCCCAGCATTTT. Translation: CASSIDRADSNQPQHF.

The chain couples TRBV19 to TRBJ1-2; the D is unclear. CDR1 is LNHDA, CDR2 SQIVND, per germline (reference sequence). V was shortened by 3 bases and J by 1 base, with 9 bases between the two germline ends. The CDR3 length is 14 residues. CDR3 loop: CASSIPGFNYGYTF. The CDR3, as DNA: TGTGCCAGTAGTATCCCTGGATTTAACTATGGCTACACCTTC.

The V gene is TRBV7-9, the J gene TRBJ2-3; D possibly corresponds to TRBD2 (7 bases). This CDR3 has 15 residues. CDR1 and CDR2 from the germline V gene are SEHNR and FQNEAQ (reference sequence). The germline V and J ends were trimmed by 5 bases and 3 bases, with 15 bases remaining between them. The CDR3 bases are TGTGCCAGCAGCCCTCTGGGGGGGCTGACAGATACGCAGTATTTT. This translates into CASSPLGGLTDTQYF.

The table lists this clone with a few counts. The sample contains more than one DNA sequence encoding this CDR3. This chain connects TRBV19 to TRBJ2-7, with D perhaps TRBD2 (6 bases). The CDR3 covers 13 residues. V lost 5 bases and J 3 bases, leaving 11 bases between the germline ends. Germline V gene lookup returns CDR1 LNHDA and CDR2 SQIVND (reference sequence). The CDR3 sequence: CASSPSGVYEQYF. In DNA, the CDR3 is TGTGCCAGTAGTCCCTCGGGAGTCTACGAGCAGTACTTC.

This clone appeared once. Different DNA sequences within this sample yield the same CDR3. The rearrangement joins TRBV6-1 to TRBJ2-7; D not resolved. The CDR3 is made up of 13 amino acids. V lost 0 bases, J lost 2 bases, and 5 bases lay in between. Germline V gives CDR1 MNHNS, CDR2 SASEGT. Here the CDR3 DNA reads TGTGCCAGCAGTGAAGCTGCCCCCTACGAGCAGTACTTC. This encodes CASSEAAPYEQYF.

This clone was picked up one time. The rearrangement joins TRBV27 to TRBJ2-2; D perhaps matches TRBD1 (5 bases). The V end lost 5 bases, the J end lost 0 bases, and 25 bases lay between the germline ends. The CDR3 length is 20 residues. Per germline, CDR1 MNHEY and CDR2 SMNVEV (reference sequence). The CDR3 is CASSPRIVRDRLANTGELFF. CDR3 bases: TGTGCCAGCAGTCCCCGGATAGTGAGAGACAGACTCGCGAACACCGGGGAGCTGTTTTTT.